The 26 T cell receptor beta chains presented below share a single source sample, sequenced in a study of T cell responses to AZD1222 COVID-19 vaccine. Assay: immunoSEQ multiplex PCR; the TCRdb copy retains only in-frame clones and omits some. The sample carries fewer than 120,000 clones, about 88% recorded once. The material was peripheral blood, obtained on day 0 of AZD1222 vaccination. These receptors were taken from an adult in good health.

The rearrangement links TRBV7-8 to TRBJ1-2; no clear D gene. The length of the CDR3 is 15 residues. Germline values: CDR1 SGHVS, CDR2 FQNEAQ. The germline V and J ends were trimmed by 2 bases and 8 bases, with 18 bases remaining between them. The CDR3 DNA follows: TGTGCCAGCAGCTTATTTCGGCAGCACGTCAACGGCTACACCTTC. Amino acids: CASSLFRQHVNGYTF.

The rearrangement joins TRBV5-1 to TRBJ2-5; TRBD2 is a possible D gene (6 bases). Trimming shortened V by 4 bases and J by 2 bases, and 12 bases separated the two germline ends. The CDR3 runs to 14 residues. Germline V CDR1 and CDR2: SGHRS, YFSETQ. The CDR3 DNA follows: TGCGCCAGCAGCACGTCGGGGGAACAAGAGACCCAGTACTTC. Protein product: CASSTSGEQETQYF.

The chain recombines TRBV2 with TRBJ1-1; the D gene is possibly TRBD1 (5 bases). Trimming shortened V by 3 bases and J by 5 bases, and 10 bases separated the two germline ends. Germline V gives CDR1 SNHLY, CDR2 FYNNEI. The CDR3 extends over 13 amino acids. In DNA, the CDR3 is TGTGCCAGCAGTGAGGAGGGGCGGACTGAAGCTTTCTTT. It encodes CASSEEGRTEAFF.

This clone turned up a few times. The rearrangement uses TRBV6-5 and TRBJ2-7, with 7 bases lining up with TRBD2. Germline V gene sequence: CDR1 MNHEY, CDR2 SVGAGI. This CDR3 spans 14 amino acids. J was trimmed by 2 bases and V by 4 bases; bases with no gene match: 5. CDR3 sequence reads: CASSFERGAYEQYF. The CDR3 DNA follows: TGTGCCAGCAGTTTCGAGCGGGGCGCCTACGAGCAGTACTTC.

The CDR3 DNA reads as TGTGCCAGTTCCACCCGGGACGTAGGTTACGAGCAGTACTTC. Translation: CASSTRDVGYEQYF. The rearrangement joins TRBV27 to TRBJ2-7; D could derive from TRBD1 or TRBD2 (5 bases each). V lost 9 bases to trimming and J lost 4 bases, with 19 bases between them. Germline values: CDR1 MNHEY, CDR2 SMNVEV (reference sequence). CDR3 size: 14 residues.

The chain recombines TRBV19 with TRBJ1-1; D gene ambiguous. V was cut by 3 bases and J by 1 base, with 12 bases left in between. Germline CDR1 LNHDA, CDR2 SQIVND (reference sequence). The CDR3 has 15 amino acids. The CDR3 DNA is TGTGCCAGTAGTATGGCGGATCGGGGGAACACTGAAGCTTTCTTT. Protein sequence: CASSMADRGNTEAFF.

This rearrangement joins TRBV10-2 to TRBJ2-3; D gene unclear. There are 12 residues in the CDR3. The V gene's germline CDR1 is WSHSY and CDR2 SAAADI. V lost 6 bases to trimming and J lost 3 bases, with 7 bases between them. CDR3 protein: CASSPITDTQYF. The CDR3 nucleotides read TGCGCCAGCAGCCCTATTACAGATACGCAGTATTTT.

This chain joins TRBV7-9 and TRBJ2-1; a weak D match, TRBD2 (6 bases). The length of the CDR3 is 16 residues. The germline CDR1 and CDR2 sequences are SEHNR and FQNEAQ (reference sequence). With 0 bases removed from V and 4 bases from J, the gap between germline ends came to 13 bases. CDR3 bases: TGTGCCAGCAGCTTAGCTTGGGGGGAGGATTACAATGAGCAGTTCTTC. Protein product: CASSLAWGEDYNEQFF.

This chain joins TRBV30 and TRBJ1-1; D possibly corresponds to TRBD1 (5 bases). The CDR3 covers 14 residues. CDR1 is GTSNPN, CDR2 SVGIG, per germline (reference sequence). V lost 0 bases to trimming and J lost 0 bases, with 8 bases between them. In DNA, the CDR3 is TGTGCCTGGAGTGTAGGACACTTGAACACTGAAGCTTTCTTT. Protein: CAWSVGHLNTEAFF.

The rearrangement joins TRBV5-1 to TRBJ1-1; unclear D gene. The V gene lost 0 bases and the J gene lost 4 bases, with 7 bases spanning the gap. From germline, CDR1 is SGHRS and CDR2 YFSETQ. The CDR3 extends over 13 amino acids. CDR3 DNA: TGCGCCAGCAGCTTGGCTAGGATCACTGAAGCTTTCTTT. Protein sequence: CASSLARITEAFF.

This clone was seen only a few times. This sequence joins TRBV5-4 and TRBJ1-2; unclear D gene. Germline V CDR1 and CDR2: SGHNT, YYREEE (reference sequence). Trimming pared 4 bases from V and 5 bases from J, leaving 15 bases between. This CDR3 contains 14 residues. CDR3 nucleotide sequence: TGTGCCAGCAGCCCGGACCGGGGAGTATATGGCTACACCTTC. Translating gives CASSPDRGVYGYTF.

This chain links TRBV7-7 with TRBJ2-3, with D maybe TRBD1 (6 bases). CDR1 SSHAT and CDR2 FNYEAQ come from the germline V gene (reference sequence). The V and J ends lost 5 bases and 4 bases respectively, with 22 bases between them. The CDR3 consists of 17 residues. CDR3 in amino acids: CASSPSVQGIYSDTQYF. In DNA form, the CDR3 reads TGTGCCAGCAGCCCCTCGGTACAGGGAATATACTCAGATACGCAGTATTTT.

The genes are TRBV6-6 and TRBJ1-1; D is possibly TRBD1 (6 bases). Trimming stripped 6 bases from V and 11 bases from J, with 13 bases between. CDR1 is MNHNY, CDR2 SVGAGI, per germline (reference sequence). The CDR3 is 11 residues long. The CDR3 spells CASRAAGEAFF. The CDR3 nucleotides are TGTGCCAGCAGAGCCGCAGGGGAGGCTTTCTTT.

This sequence joins TRBV2 and TRBJ2-6; the D call may be TRBD1 or TRBD2 (6 bases each). V lost 2 bases and J lost 2, with 22 bases in between. The CDR3 loop spans 20 amino acids. CDR1 is SNHLY and CDR2 is FYNNEI in the germline V gene. The CDR3 region is CASSEKHIWGAQTGANVLTF. The CDR3, as DNA: TGTGCCAGCAGTGAAAAACACATTTGGGGGGCGCAGACTGGGGCCAACGTCCTGACTTTC.

The rearrangement uses TRBV6-4 and TRBJ1-2; perhaps TRBD1 as D (5 bases). Germline assignment: CDR1 MRHNA and CDR2 SNTAGT. The CDR3 is made up of 14 amino acids. The V end lost 6 bases, the J end lost 8 bases, and 19 bases lay between the germline ends. The CDR3 reads CASSPPGGAGGYTF. CDR3 sequence (DNA): TGTGCCAGCAGCCCCCCTGGAGGGGCCGGGGGCTACACCTTC.

This clone was counted a few times. The chain links TRBV10-3 to TRBJ1-2; D gene unclear. The CDR3 spans 15 residues. CDR1 and CDR2 from the germline V gene are ENHRY and SYGVKD. Trimming took off 0 bases at V and 0 bases at J, with 8 bases between the two ends. In DNA, the CDR3 is TGTGCCATCAGTGAGTCTATCAACCCTAACTATGGCTACACCTTC. This encodes CAISESINPNYGYTF.

The genes are TRBV27 and TRBJ1-1; D is unclear. V lost 0 bases, J lost 7 bases, and 6 bases lay in between. Germline V gene sequence: CDR1 MNHEY, CDR2 SMNVEV (reference sequence). There are 12 residues in the CDR3. The CDR3 region is CASSLSSGEAFF. In nucleotides, the CDR3 is TGTGCCAGCAGTTTATCGTCGGGTGAAGCTTTCTTT.

The V call is TRBV11-2, the J call TRBJ1-6; possibly TRBD1 for D (6 bases). Trimming took 2 bases from V and 8 from J, leaving 19 bases between them. The CDR3 sequence is 17 residues long. Germline CDR1 SGHAT, CDR2 FQNNGV. CDR3: CASSLTRGAGAYSPLHF. Here the CDR3 DNA reads TGTGCCAGCAGCTTAACTCGGGGGGCGGGAGCCTATTCACCCCTCCACTTT.

The chain joins TRBV7-9 to TRBJ2-5; 7 nucleotides match TRBD1. Germline-derived CDR1 and CDR2 are SEHNR and FQNEAQ (reference sequence). The CDR3 runs to 15 residues. The V and J ends lost 10 bases and 3 bases, in that order; junction bases with no gene match: 14. CDR3 protein: CAIARSRGSEETQYF. As DNA, the CDR3 is TGTGCCATAGCCAGATCCAGGGGGAGTGAAGAGACCCAGTACTTC.

The V call is TRBV5-5, the J call TRBJ2-7, with D possibly being TRBD1 (6 bases). Germline V gives CDR1 SGHKS, CDR2 YYEKEE (reference sequence). Trimming left V 1 base short and J 6 bases short, with 14 bases between. The CDR3 runs to 14 residues. Here the CDR3 reads CASSLLQGIGEQYF. Here the CDR3 DNA reads TGTGCCAGCAGCTTGCTACAGGGTATTGGCGAGCAGTACTTC.

The V gene is TRBV5-4, the J gene TRBJ2-3, with D possibly TRBD1 on 7 matching bases. With 2 bases removed from V and 4 bases from J, the gap between germline ends came to 14 bases. Germline V gene lookup returns CDR1 SGHNT and CDR2 YYREEE (reference sequence). The CDR3 totals 15 residues. The CDR3 sequence: CASSLSGGLADTQYF. The CDR3 DNA reads as TGTGCCAGCAGCTTATCAGGGGGGTTGGCAGATACGCAGTATTTT.

This clone was found once. The rearrangement uses TRBV25-1 and TRBJ2-5, with D possibly called TRBD1 or TRBD2 (5 bases each). The CDR3 loop spans 14 amino acids. V gave up 3 bases and J gave up 5 bases, with 13 bases separating them. CDR1 is MGHDK and CDR2 is SYGVNS in the germline V gene. This chain's CDR3 is CASSDPGALETQYF. CDR3 in DNA: TGTGCCAGCAGTGACCCCGGGGCTCTCGAGACCCAGTACTTC.

This clone appeared once. This chain's CDR3 is CAWMRNTEAFF. The CDR3 region has the DNA TGTGCCTGGATGAGGAACACTGAAGCTTTCTTT. The J gene is TRBJ1-1, the V gene TRBV30; unclear D gene. This CDR3 has 11 residues. In germline, CDR1 is GTSNPN, CDR2 SVGIG (reference sequence). The ends were cut back, 4 bases at V and 1 base at J, with 4 bases in the middle.

A remark on this clone: The junction differs from germline at one of its ends, possibly a read error. The chain combines TRBV19 with TRBJ2-7, with D tentatively TRBD2 (6 bases). Germline V lookup: CDR1 LNHDA, CDR2 SQIVND (reference sequence). The CDR3 consists of 13 residues. The CDR3 region is CASSITPEGRLTF. The DNA for the CDR3 is TGTGCCAGTAGTATTACCCCCGAGGGGAGGCTAACCTTC.

This clone was picked up a small number of times. J is TRBJ2-7 and V is TRBV27; tentative D call: TRBD2 (5 bases). There are 11 residues in the CDR3. Trimming pared 8 bases from V and 5 bases from J, leaving 10 bases between. Germline values: CDR1 MNHEY, CDR2 SMNVEV (reference sequence). The CDR3, as DNA: TGTGCCAGCTGGACTGGGCACGAGCAGTACTTC. This sequence encodes CASWTGHEQYF.

This chain connects TRBV11-2 to TRBJ1-2; maybe TRBD1 (5 bases). Germline CDR1 and CDR2: SGHAT and FQNNGV. CDR3 length equals 15 residues. Trimming cost V 2 bases and J 7 bases, with 17 bases left between them. In DNA, the CDR3 is TGTGCCAGCAGCTTACAGGGTCTCAGTTTTTCTGGCTACACCTTC. Protein product: CASSLQGLSFSGYTF.